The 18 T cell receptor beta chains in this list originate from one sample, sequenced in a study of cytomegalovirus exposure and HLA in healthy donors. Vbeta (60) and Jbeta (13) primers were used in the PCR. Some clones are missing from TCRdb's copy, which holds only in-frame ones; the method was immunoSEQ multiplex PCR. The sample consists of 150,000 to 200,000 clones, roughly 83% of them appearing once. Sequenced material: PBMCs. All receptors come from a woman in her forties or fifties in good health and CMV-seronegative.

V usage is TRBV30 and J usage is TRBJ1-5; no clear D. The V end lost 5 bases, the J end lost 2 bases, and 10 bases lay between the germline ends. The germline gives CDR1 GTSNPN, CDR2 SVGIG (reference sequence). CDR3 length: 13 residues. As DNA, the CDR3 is TGTGCCTGGGGTGGCGGAGGCAATCAGCCCCAGCATTTT. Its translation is CAWGGGGNQPQHF.

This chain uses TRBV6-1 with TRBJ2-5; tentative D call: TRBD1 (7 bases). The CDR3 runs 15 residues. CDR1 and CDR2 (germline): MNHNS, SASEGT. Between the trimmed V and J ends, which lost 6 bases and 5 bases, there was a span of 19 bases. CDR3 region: CASRKTRGAGETQYF. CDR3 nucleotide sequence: TGTGCCAGCAGGAAGACCAGGGGGGCAGGGGAGACCCAGTACTTC.

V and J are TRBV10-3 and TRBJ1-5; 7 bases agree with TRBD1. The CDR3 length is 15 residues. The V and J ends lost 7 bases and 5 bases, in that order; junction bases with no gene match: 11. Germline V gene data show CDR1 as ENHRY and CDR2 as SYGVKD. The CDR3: CAITEGPGGDQPQHF. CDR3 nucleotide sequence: TGTGCCATCACAGAGGGGCCAGGGGGAGATCAGCCCCAGCATTTT.

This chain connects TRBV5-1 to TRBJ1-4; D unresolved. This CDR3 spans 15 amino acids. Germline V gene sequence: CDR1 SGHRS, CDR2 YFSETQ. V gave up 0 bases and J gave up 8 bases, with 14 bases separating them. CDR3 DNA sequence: TGCGCCAGCAGCTTGGCGATCGGGGATTCCGAAAAACTGTTTTTT. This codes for CASSLAIGDSEKLFF.

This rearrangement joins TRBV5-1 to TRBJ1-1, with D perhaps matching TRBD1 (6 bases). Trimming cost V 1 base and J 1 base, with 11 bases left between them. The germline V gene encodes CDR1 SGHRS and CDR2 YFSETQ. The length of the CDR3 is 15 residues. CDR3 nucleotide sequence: TGCGCCAGCAGCTTGTTGGGGGCGCGGAACACTGAAGCTTTCTTT. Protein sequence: CASSLLGARNTEAFF.

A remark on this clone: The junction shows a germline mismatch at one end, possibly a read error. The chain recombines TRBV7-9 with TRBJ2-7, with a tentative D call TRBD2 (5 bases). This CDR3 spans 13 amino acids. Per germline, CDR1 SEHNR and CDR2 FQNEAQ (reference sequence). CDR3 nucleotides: TGTTCCAGCAGCTTGGACGGACTCGCCGAGCAGTACTTC. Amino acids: CSSSLDGLAEQYF.

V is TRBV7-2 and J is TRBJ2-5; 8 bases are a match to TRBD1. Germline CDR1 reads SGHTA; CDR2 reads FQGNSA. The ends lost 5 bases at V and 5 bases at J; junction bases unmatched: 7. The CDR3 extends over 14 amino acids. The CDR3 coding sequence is TGTGCCAGCAGCACTGGGTCAGGGGGCGAGACCCAGTACTTC. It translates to CASSTGSGGETQYF. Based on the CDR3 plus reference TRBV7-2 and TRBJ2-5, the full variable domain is GAGVSQSPSNKVTEKGKDVELRCDPISGHTALYWYRQSLGQGLEFLIYFQGNSAPDKSGLPSDRFSAERTGGSVSTLTIQRTQQEDSAVYLCASSTGSGGETQYFGPGTRLLVL.

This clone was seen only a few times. The CDR3 DNA sequence: TGTGCCAGCAGCCTCGGACAGGGAGGGACAGATACGCAGTATTTT. Translation: CASSLGQGGTDTQYF. The genes are TRBV7-9 and TRBJ2-3; weak D call: TRBD1 (8 bases). The CDR3 is 15 amino acids. V lost 5 bases and J lost 3, with 15 bases in between. The V gene's germline CDR1 is SEHNR and CDR2 FQNEAQ (reference sequence). The full variable domain, in which reference TRBV7-9 and TRBJ2-3 provide the parts outside the CDR3, is DTGVSQNPRHKITKRGQNVTFRCDPISEHNRLYWYRQTLGQGPEFLTYFQNEAQLEKSRLLSDRFSAERPKGSFSTLEIQRTEQGDSAMYLCASSLGQGGTDTQYFGPGTRLTVL.

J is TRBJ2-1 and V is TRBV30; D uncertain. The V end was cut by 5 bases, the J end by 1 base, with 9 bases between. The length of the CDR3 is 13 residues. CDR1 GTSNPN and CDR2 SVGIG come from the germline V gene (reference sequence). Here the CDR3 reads CAWRVVSYNEQFF. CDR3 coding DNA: TGTGCCTGGCGGGTAGTTTCCTACAATGAGCAGTTCTTC.

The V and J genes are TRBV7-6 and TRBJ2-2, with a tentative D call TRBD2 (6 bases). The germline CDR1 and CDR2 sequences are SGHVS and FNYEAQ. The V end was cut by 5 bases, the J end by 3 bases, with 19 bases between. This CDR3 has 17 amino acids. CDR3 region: CASSRFTGGGDTGELFF. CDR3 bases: TGTGCCAGCAGCCGATTCACCGGGGGTGGTGACACCGGGGAGCTGTTTTTT.

CDR3 nucleotide sequence: TGTGCCAGCAGTTTGGGGCCCGGGAGCTCCTACGAGCAGTACTTC. It is translated as CASSLGPGSSYEQYF. V gene TRBV9 combines with J gene TRBJ2-7; maybe TRBD2 (6 bases). This CDR3 region has 15 residues. V gave up 5 bases and J gave up 0 bases, with 15 bases separating them. Germline V lookup: CDR1 SGDLS, CDR2 YYNGEE.

CDR3 residues: CASSLGLAGAYEQFF. CDR3 nucleotide sequence: TGTGCCAGCAGCTTGGGACTAGCGGGGGCCTACGAGCAGTTCTTC. V usage is TRBV5-4 and J usage is TRBJ2-1; the match to TRBD2 covers 12 bases. Germline CDR1 and CDR2: SGHNT and YYREEE (reference sequence). Trimming at V came to 0 bases and at J to 10 bases, leaving 5 bases not matched to a gene. This CDR3 is 15 amino acids long.

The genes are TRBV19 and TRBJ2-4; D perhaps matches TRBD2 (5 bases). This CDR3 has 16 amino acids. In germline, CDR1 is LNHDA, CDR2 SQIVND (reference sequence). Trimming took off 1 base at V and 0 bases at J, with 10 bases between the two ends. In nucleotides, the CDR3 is TGTGCCAGTAGTATAGCCGGGGAGCTAGCCAAAAACATTCAGTACTTC. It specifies CASSIAGELAKNIQYF.

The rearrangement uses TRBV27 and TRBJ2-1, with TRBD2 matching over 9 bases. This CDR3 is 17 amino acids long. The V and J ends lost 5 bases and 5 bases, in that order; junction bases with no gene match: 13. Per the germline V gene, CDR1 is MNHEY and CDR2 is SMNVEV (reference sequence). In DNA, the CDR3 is TGTGCCAGCAGTCACGGACTAGCGAGACAACTTCACAATGAGCAGTTCTTC. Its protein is CASSHGLARQLHNEQFF.

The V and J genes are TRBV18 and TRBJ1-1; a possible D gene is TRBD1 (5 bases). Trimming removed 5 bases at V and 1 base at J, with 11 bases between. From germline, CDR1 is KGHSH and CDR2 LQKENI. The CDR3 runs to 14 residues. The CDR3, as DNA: TGTGCCAGCTCATTTGGACAAGCGAACACTGAAGCTTTCTTT. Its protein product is CASSFGQANTEAFF.

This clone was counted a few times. The CDR3 loop is CASSSHGTGGYTF. The DNA of the CDR3 is TGTGCCAGCAGTTCCCACGGGACAGGGGGCTACACCTTC. The chain is built from TRBV27 and TRBJ1-2; 9 bases fit TRBD1. Germline V gene lookup returns CDR1 MNHEY and CDR2 SMNVEV (reference sequence). The CDR3 runs to 13 residues. J lost 8 bases, V lost 4 bases, and 5 bases had no gene match.

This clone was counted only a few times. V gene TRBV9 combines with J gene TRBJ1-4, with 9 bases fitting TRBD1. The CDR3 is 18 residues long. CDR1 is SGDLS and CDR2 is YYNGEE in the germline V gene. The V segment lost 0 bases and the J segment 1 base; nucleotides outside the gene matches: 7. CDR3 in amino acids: CASSVGPGQGITNEKLFF. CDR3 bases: TGTGCCAGCAGCGTAGGACCGGGACAGGGCATAACTAATGAAAAACTGTTTTTT.

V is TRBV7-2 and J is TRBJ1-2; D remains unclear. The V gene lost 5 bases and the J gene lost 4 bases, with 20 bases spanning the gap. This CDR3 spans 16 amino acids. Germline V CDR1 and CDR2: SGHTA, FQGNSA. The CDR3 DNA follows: TGTGCCAGCAGCCCGTCGACGGCGTCCACAGCCTATGGCTACACCTTC. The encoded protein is CASSPSTASTAYGYTF. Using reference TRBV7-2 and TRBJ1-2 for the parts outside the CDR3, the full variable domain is GAGVSQSPSNKVTEKGKDVELRCDPISGHTALYWYRQSLGQGLEFLIYFQGNSAPDKSGLPSDRFSAERTGGSVSTLTIQRTQQEDSAVYLCASSPSTASTAYGYTFGSGTRLTVV.